The clone carrying this TCR beta chain was seen more than once but under ten times. What it recognizes is unknown. The sample belongs to a study of human T cells and chemical hapten exposure. Whole-study context: Sensitization used 2% DPC on around 2 cm by around 2 cm upper inner arm skin.

Study-level points and caveats: With regard to DPC sensitization, TCRs above 1 in 1000 frequency did not change.

Time point noted: patch test 2, 6 weeks after DPC sensitization. Treatment denoted: therapeutic diphenylcyclopropenone sensitization with weekly scalp DPC. Blood was drawn before each patch test was applied. Between the trimmed V and J ends, which lost 4 bases and 2 bases, there was a span of 15 bases. The CDR3 has 15 residues. The germline CDR1 and CDR2 sequences are MNHEY and SMNVEV (reference sequence). Individual cDNA molecules received unique molecular identifiers in the library. One entry per CDR3 protein results from TCRdb running MiXCR on the RACE reads. The sample contains some 80,000 distinct CDR3 sequences, roughly 10% of which appear only once.

The sequences come from whole blood, collected in connection with sensitization to the hapten diphenylcyclopropenone (DPC). The TCR sequence derives from a woman younger than 45 with alopecia areata. Some clones in this sample may be carry-over from other donors' samples. The chain carries TRBV27 and TRBJ2-7; D may be TRBD1 (6 bases). The CDR3 sequence: CASSYGGGLPYEQYF. The CDR3 coding sequence is TGTGCCAGCAGTTATGGGGGCGGCTTGCCCTACGAGCAGTACTTC.